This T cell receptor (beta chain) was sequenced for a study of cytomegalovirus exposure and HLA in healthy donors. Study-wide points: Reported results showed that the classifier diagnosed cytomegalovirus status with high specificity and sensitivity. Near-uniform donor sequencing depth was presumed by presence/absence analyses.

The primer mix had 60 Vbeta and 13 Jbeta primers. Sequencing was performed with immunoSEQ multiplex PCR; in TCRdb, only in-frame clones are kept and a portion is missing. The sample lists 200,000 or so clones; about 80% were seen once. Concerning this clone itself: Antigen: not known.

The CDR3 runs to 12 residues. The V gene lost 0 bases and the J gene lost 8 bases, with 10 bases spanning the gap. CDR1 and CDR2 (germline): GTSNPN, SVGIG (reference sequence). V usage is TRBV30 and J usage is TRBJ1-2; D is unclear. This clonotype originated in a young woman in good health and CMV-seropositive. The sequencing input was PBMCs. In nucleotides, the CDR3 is TGTGCCTGGAGTGTCGGAGGTCCGGGCTACACCTTC. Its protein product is CAWSVGGPGYTF.